This TCR beta chain was obtained from a study of naive and memory T cell subsets. Overall study findings and caveats: The power law exponent of TCR abundance differed between naive and memory cells. Activation and differentiation may alter RNA-based TCR counts. Over 85% of naive TCR sequences appeared only once, unlike memory subsets.

Notes on this clonotype: Its antigen is unidentified.

An equimolar mix of two oligonucleotides served as the beta constant-region primer for TRBC1 and TRBC2. Ligated cDNA was amplified by four rounds of PCR with nested alpha and beta constant-region primers and SP2. TCRdb processed the UMI-ligation and nested PCR reads anew with MiXCR; each CDR3 protein has one entry. The data contain 100,000 to 150,000 distinct CDR3 sequences, 35% to 40% of them singletons. V was clipped by 4 bases and J by 5 bases; unmatched bases: 9. The germline V gene has CDR1 SGHDN and CDR2 FVKESK. This CDR3 has 16 residues. The receptor was isolated from a human donor in good health. What was sequenced was central memory CD4+ T cells from blood. The chain joins TRBV14 to TRBJ1-4; 8 bases align to TRBD1. The CDR3 coding sequence is TGTGCCAGCAGCCCGACGGTCAGGGGGCGGAATGAAAAACTGTTTTTT. This translates into CASSPTVRGRNEKLFF.